This TCR beta chain was retrieved from a study of T cell changes during pregnancy in multiple sclerosis (dated by TCRdb to between 2017 and 2020). In terms of the full investigation: The study examined how the T cell repertoire changed over the course of pregnancy in women with multiple sclerosis.

The CDR3 contains 17 residues, cysteine and phenylalanine counted. Only the CDR3 portion is preserved as DNA: 51 bases, with reading frame beginning at the first base. V and J lose 6 bases and 0 bases, and a span of 18 bases separates them. CDR1 and CDR2 (MNHEY, SMNVEV) derive from the germline V gene (reference sequence). For this clone: The antigen it binds to is not known. No much larger clonotype is one base removed from it; base qualities were not supplied.

Library creation used the immunoSEQ multiplex PCR assay. TCRdb's version of the immuneACCESS table is confined to in-frame rearrangements and falls short of the full clone set. An unresolved V gene accounts for under half of the shortfall where checked; the remainder is of unknown origin. The sample yields 53,000 or so clones; 94% were counted once. The ten largest make up around 0.6% of the sample. The rearrangement joined TRBV27 to TRBJ1-5, with no D gene named confidently. This sequence originates from a female donor with multiple sclerosis, enrolled in a pregnancy study. Here the sequenced sample was CD4+ T cells from peripheral blood mononuclear cells, taken in the second trimester of pregnancy. For the CDR3, the sequence is CASRPLALKRSNQPQHF. The DNA is TGTGCCAGCAGACCCCTAGCCCTGAAGCGTAGCAATCAGCCCCAGCATTTT.